The 2 T cell receptor beta chains reported below all come from one sample, sequenced in a study of blood T cell repertoires in COVID-19. TCRdb keeps only in-frame clones here, not all; method: immunoSEQ multiplex PCR. The table lists around 75,000 clones, around 80% of them singletons. The specimen was peripheral blood. These receptors came from a man aged 45-65 years with COVID-19, enrolled during active disease.

The chain links TRBV29-1 to TRBJ2-7; 9 nucleotides agree with TRBD1. The germline CDR1 and CDR2 sequences are SQVTM and ANQGSEA. The length of the CDR3 is 15 residues. With V trimmed by 5 bases and J by 0 bases, 8 bases remained unmatched. CDR3 bases: TGCAGCGTTCTCACTGGGGACAGGGCCTCCTACGAGCAGTACTTC. As protein: CSVLTGDRASYEQYF.

The rearrangement links TRBV18 to TRBJ1-5; 8 bases fit TRBD1. CDR3 length: 14 residues. In germline, CDR1 is KGHSH, CDR2 LQKENI. The V segment lost 4 bases and the J segment 7 bases; nucleotides outside the gene matches: 6. CDR3 nucleotides: TGTGCCAGCTCACTGACAGGGGCGCGACAGCCCCAGCATTTT. Encoded protein: CASSLTGARQPQHF.